This T cell receptor (beta chain) was sequenced for a study of T cell clonotyping in hematopoietic cell transplantation. General study points: After transplant, recipient diversity fell while pathologically expanded clonotypes grew through day 180. Broader posttransplant TCR repertoire diversity was predicted by graft donor and pretransplant recipient Inverse Simpson Index values.

This CDR3 spans 14 amino acids. Germline CDR1 and CDR2: MNHNS and SASEGT. The J segment lost 10 bases and the V segment lost 0 bases, leaving 6 bases of the junction unmatched. Recipients were bled about 28 days pretransplant and at posttransplant days 30, 100, 180. With respect to this clone: The target antigen is unknown.

Some clones are missing from TCRdb's copy, which holds only in-frame ones; the method was immunoSEQ multiplex PCR. The sample has roughly 9,300 clones, about 47% seen once. This clonotype was sampled from a female patient aged 50-59 years who had an allogeneic stem cell transplant from an unrelated donor, so the T cells may come from the graft donor. Some clones in this sample may be carry-over from other donors' samples. V usage is TRBV6-1 and J usage is TRBJ2-3, with 8 positions matching TRBD1. Sequenced material: peripheral blood mononuclear cells, taken 100 days after allogeneic stem cell transplant. The CDR3 sequence: CASSEAEGQVAQYF. Written as DNA, the CDR3 is TGTGCCAGCAGTGAAGCGGAGGGACAGGTGGCGCAGTATTTT.